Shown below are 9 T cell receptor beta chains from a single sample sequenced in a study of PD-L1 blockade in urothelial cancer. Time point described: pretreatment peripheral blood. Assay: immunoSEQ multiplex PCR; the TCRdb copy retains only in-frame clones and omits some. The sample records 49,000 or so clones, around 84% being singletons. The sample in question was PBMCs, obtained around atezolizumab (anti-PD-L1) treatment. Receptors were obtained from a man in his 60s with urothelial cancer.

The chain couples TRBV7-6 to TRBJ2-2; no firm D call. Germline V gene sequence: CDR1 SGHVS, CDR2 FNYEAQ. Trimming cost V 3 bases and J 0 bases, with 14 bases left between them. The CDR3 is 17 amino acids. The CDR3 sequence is CASSLKSRVANTGELFF. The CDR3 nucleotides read TGTGCCAGCAGCTTGAAAAGTCGGGTTGCGAACACCGGGGAGCTGTTTTTT.

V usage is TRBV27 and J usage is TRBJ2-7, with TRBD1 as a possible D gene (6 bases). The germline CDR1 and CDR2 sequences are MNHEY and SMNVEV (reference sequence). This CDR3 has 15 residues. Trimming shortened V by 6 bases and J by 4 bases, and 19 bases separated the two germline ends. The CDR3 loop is CASSKVGQGWYEQYF. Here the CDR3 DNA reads TGTGCCAGCAGCAAGGTTGGGCAGGGGTGGTACGAGCAGTACTTC.

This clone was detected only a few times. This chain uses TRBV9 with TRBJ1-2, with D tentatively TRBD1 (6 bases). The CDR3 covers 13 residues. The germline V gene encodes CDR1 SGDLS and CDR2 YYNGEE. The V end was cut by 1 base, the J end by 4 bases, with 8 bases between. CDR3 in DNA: TGTGCCAGCAGCGTAAGGGACACCTATGGCTACACCTTC. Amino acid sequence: CASSVRDTYGYTF. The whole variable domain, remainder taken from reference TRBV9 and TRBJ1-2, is DSGVTQTPKHLITATGQRVTLRCSPRSGDLSVYWYQQSLDQGLQFLIQYYNGEERAKGNILERFSAQQFPDLHSELNLSSLELGDSALYFCASSVRDTYGYTFGSGTRLTVV.

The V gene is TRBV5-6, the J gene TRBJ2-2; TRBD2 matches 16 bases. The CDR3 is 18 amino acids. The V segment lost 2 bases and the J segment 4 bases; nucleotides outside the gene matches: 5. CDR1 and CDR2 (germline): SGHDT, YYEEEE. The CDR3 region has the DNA TGTGCCAGCAGCTTACCGGGACTAGCGGGGGGGCTCACCGGGGAGCTGTTTTTT. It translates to CASSLPGLAGGLTGELFF.

The CDR3 here is CASRSGQGSAETQYF. The CDR3 DNA is TGTGCCAGCAGATCCGGACAGGGCTCGGCAGAGACCCAGTACTTC. The V gene is TRBV7-2, the J gene TRBJ2-5, with 8 bases identical to TRBD1. The CDR3 runs 15 residues. Germline assignment: CDR1 SGHTA and CDR2 FQGNSA. Trimming took 6 bases from V and 4 from J; bases not matched to a gene: 10.

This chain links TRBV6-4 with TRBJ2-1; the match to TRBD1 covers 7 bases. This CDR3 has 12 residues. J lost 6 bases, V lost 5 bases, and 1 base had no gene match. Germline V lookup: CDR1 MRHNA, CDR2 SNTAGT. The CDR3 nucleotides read TGTGCCAGCAGTCCAGGGGGCAATGAGCAGTTCTTC. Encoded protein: CASSPGGNEQFF.

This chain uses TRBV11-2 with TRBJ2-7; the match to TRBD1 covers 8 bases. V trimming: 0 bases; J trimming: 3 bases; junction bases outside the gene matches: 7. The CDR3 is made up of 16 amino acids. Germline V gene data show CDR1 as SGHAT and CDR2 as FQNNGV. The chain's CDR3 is CASSLDRAGGVYEQYF. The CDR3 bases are TGTGCCAGCAGCTTAGATCGTGCAGGGGGCGTCTACGAGCAGTACTTC.

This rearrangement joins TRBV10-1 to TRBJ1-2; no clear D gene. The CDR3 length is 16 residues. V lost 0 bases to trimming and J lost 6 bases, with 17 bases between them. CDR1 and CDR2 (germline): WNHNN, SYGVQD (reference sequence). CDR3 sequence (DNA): TGCGCCAGCAGTGAGTCGGTCTCCGGGTACCCTAATGGCTACACCTTC. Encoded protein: CASSESVSGYPNGYTF.

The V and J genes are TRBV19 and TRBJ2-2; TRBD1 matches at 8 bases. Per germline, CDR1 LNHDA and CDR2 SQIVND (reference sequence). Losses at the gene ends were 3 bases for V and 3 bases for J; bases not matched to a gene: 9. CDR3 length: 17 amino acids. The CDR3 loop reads CASSIYVTGVDTGELFF. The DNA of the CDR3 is TGTGCCAGTAGTATTTACGTGACAGGGGTCGACACCGGGGAGCTGTTTTTT.